This TCR beta chain was identified during a study of CD8 T cells in Susac syndrome. Stable or active relapsing-remitting multiple sclerosis, untreated and meeting revised McDonald criteria, defined the controls. Random hexamers were used to reverse transcribe the RNA input (roughly 0.5 to 1 ug). Amplification of TCR beta CDR3 used immunoSEQ multiplex PCR across 54 Vbeta and 13 Jbeta. TCRdb reprocessed the immunoSEQ multiplex PCR reads via MiXCR and lists one record per CDR3 protein. Among about 180,000 distinct CDR3 sequences listed, approximately 94% were seen once. With 2 bases removed from V and 4 bases from J, the gap between germline ends came to 14 bases. CDR3 length equals 15 residues. Germline-derived CDR1 and CDR2 are KGHDR and SFDVKD.

What was sequenced was CD4+ T cells from PBMCs. The V call is TRBV24-1, the J call TRBJ2-7; tentative D call: TRBD2 (5 bases). This TCR came from a human donor with multiple sclerosis. CDR3 bases: TGTGCCACCAGTGATTCGAGGGAAAGACTATACGAGCAGTACTTC. It is translated as CATSDSRERLYEQYF.